This T cell receptor (beta chain) is drawn from a study of T-cell reconstitution after alpha-beta-depleted transplantation in children. Unique molecular identifiers were incorporated during preparation of the TCRbeta library. MiXCR, run by TCRdb on the PCR reads, gives a single entry per CDR3 protein. The repertoire holds a few hundred thousand distinct CDR3 sequences, with 10% to 15% as singletons. There are a few counts of this clonotype. This CDR3 spans 16 amino acids. The clonotype originates from a human donor who donated a stem cell graft to a child with Fanconi anemia. The rearrangement links TRBV21-1 to TRBJ2-5. TRBV21-1 is flagged as a pseudogene. The sequences come from PBMCs, collected from the stem cell graft. The CDR3 nucleotides are TGTGCCAGCAGCAAAGTCGAGGCAGGTCTATCGGAGACCCAGTACTTC. Protein product: CASSKVEAGLSETQYF.